This passage covers 24 T cell receptor beta chains from one sample sequenced in a study of T cell responses to AZD1222 COVID-19 vaccine. This table comes from immunoSEQ multiplex PCR, and its TCRdb copy is limited to in-frame clones, with some not included. The sample shows some 130,000 clones, around 86% of them seen only once. This material consisted of peripheral blood, taken on day 0 of AZD1222 vaccination. Receptors were obtained from an adult in good health.

The rearrangement links TRBV2 to TRBJ1-1; 7 bases are a match to TRBD1. Per germline, CDR1 SNHLY and CDR2 FYNNEI. The length of the CDR3 is 11 residues. The junction had 6 bases not matched to a gene; V was cut back by 6 bases and J by 11 bases. CDR3 sequence: CASRGGQTAFF. Written as DNA, the CDR3 is TGTGCCAGCAGGGGGGGACAGACGGCTTTCTTT.

The rearrangement joins TRBV29-1 to TRBJ2-1; 8 nucleotides align to TRBD2. Looked up from germline, CDR1 is SQVTM and CDR2 is ANQGSEA. J gave up 8 bases and V 4 bases, and 7 bases lay outside the gene matches. This CDR3 spans 13 amino acids. The CDR3 sequence is CSVVGTSSDEQFF. The CDR3 DNA follows: TGCAGCGTTGTGGGGACTAGTTCCGATGAGCAGTTCTTC.

The genes are TRBV30 and TRBJ1-1; D is uncertain. Per the germline V gene, CDR1 is GTSNPN and CDR2 is SVGIG (reference sequence). This CDR3 region has 10 residues. V shed 4 bases and J shed 11 bases, with 11 bases lying between them. CDR3 in amino acids: CAWTQRRAFF. CDR3 DNA sequence: TGTGCCTGGACCCAACGGCGGGCTTTCTTT.

This chain uses TRBV9 with TRBJ2-2; TRBD2 agrees at 7 bases. The CDR3 has 14 residues. V lost 3 bases, J lost 6 bases, and 5 bases stayed unmatched. CDR1 and CDR2 from the germline V gene are SGDLS and YYNGEE. CDR3 nucleotide sequence: TGTGCCAGCAGCGAGACTAGCTGGTCCGGGGAGCTGTTTTTT. Translation: CASSETSWSGELFF.

The chain combines TRBV5-8 with TRBJ2-3, with 7 bases aligning to TRBD1. The CDR3 runs 17 residues. From germline, CDR1 is SGHTS and CDR2 YDEGEE. J gave up 0 bases and V 0 bases, and 7 bases lay outside the gene matches. CDR3 sequence (DNA): TGTGCCAGCAGCTTGGGGACAGGTGCCACTAGCACAGATACGCAGTATTTT. Translating it yields CASSLGTGATSTDTQYF.

The V call is TRBV30, the J call TRBJ1-2; 8 nucleotides match TRBD1. V shed 4 bases, J shed 8 bases, and the junction held 6 bases outside the gene matches. Germline CDR1 is GTSNPN and CDR2 is SVGIG (reference sequence). CDR3 length equals 12 residues. The CDR3 region is CAWTPGQAGYTF. In nucleotides, the CDR3 is TGTGCCTGGACCCCGGGACAGGCGGGCTACACCTTC.

The chain employs TRBV5-4 and TRBJ1-2; D unclear. The germline V gene has CDR1 SGHNT and CDR2 YYREEE (reference sequence). V lost 0 bases and J lost 3, with 15 bases in between. This CDR3 contains 16 residues. The CDR3 DNA sequence: TGTGCCAGCAGCTTGGCCGCTACTTTAGATCACTATGGCTACACCTTC. Protein product: CASSLAATLDHYGYTF.

J is TRBJ2-5 and V is TRBV9; D remains ambiguous. Trimming pared 1 base from V and 2 bases from J, leaving 6 bases between. Germline loops: CDR1 SGDLS, CDR2 YYNGEE. The CDR3 spans 13 residues. CDR3 in DNA: TGTGCCAGCAGCGTACGACCTCAAGAGACCCAGTACTTC. This encodes CASSVRPQETQYF. Together with reference TRBV9 and TRBJ2-5, the CDR3 gives the full variable domain: DSGVTQTPKHLITATGQRVTLRCSPRSGDLSVYWYQQSLDQGLQFLIQYYNGEERAKGNILERFSAQQFPDLHSELNLSSLELGDSALYFCASSVRPQETQYFGPGTRLLVL.

The gene calls are TRBV2 and TRBJ1-1; D not resolved. The V end lost 6 bases, the J end lost 6 bases, and 11 bases lay between the germline ends. This CDR3 is built from 12 residues. The germline gives CDR1 SNHLY, CDR2 FYNNEI. CDR3 sequence reads: CASRDTPSEAFF. CDR3 sequence (DNA): TGTGCCAGCAGGGATACTCCCTCTGAAGCTTTCTTT.

The chain couples TRBV2 to TRBJ2-2, with 7 nucleotides matching TRBD2. Germline values: CDR1 SNHLY, CDR2 FYNNEI. CDR3 length: 15 residues. V dropped 7 bases and J dropped 5; count of bases not matched to a gene: 10. CDR3 in DNA: TGTGCCAGCACTACGGCACCGGGGGGAACCGGGGAGCTGTTTTTT. It is translated as CASTTAPGGTGELFF.

This sequence joins TRBV30 and TRBJ1-4, with 8 bases fitting TRBD1. Trimming removed 2 bases from V and 4 bases from J; junction bases left unmatched: 6. CDR3 length: 15 amino acids. The germline gives CDR1 GTSNPN, CDR2 SVGIG (reference sequence). CDR3 sequence (DNA): TGTGCCTGGAGTATTCGGACAGGGCGTAATGAAAAACTGTTTTTT. Translated, it gives CAWSIRTGRNEKLFF.

This chain joins TRBV28 and TRBJ1-1; unclear D gene. The germline V gene has CDR1 MDHEN and CDR2 SYDVKM. The CDR3 runs to 12 residues. V shed 4 bases and J shed 2 bases, with 5 bases lying between them. This CDR3 is CASSSFNTEAFF. In DNA form, the CDR3 reads TGTGCCAGCAGTTCATTCAACACTGAAGCTTTCTTT.

The chain employs TRBV6-5 and TRBJ1-2, with D possibly matching TRBD1 (5 bases). Germline V gene lookup returns CDR1 MNHEY and CDR2 SVGAGI. The length of the CDR3 is 16 residues. V was trimmed by 2 bases and J by 2 bases, leaving 15 bases between them. The CDR3 reads CASSYAGGPVNYGYTF. Here the CDR3 DNA reads TGTGCCAGCAGTTACGCGGGGGGTCCCGTAAACTATGGCTACACCTTC.

The chain joins TRBV11-3 to TRBJ1-1; D unclear. Trimming removed 0 bases at V and 1 base at J, with 3 bases between. In germline, CDR1 is SGHNT, CDR2 YENEEA. CDR3 length: 13 residues. This CDR3 is CASSLEQNTEAFF. The CDR3 DNA reads as TGTGCCAGCAGCTTAGAACAGAACACTGAAGCTTTCTTT.

The chain links TRBV29-1 to TRBJ1-4; D might be TRBD1 (5 bases). V was pared by 3 bases and J by 7 bases, with 12 bases between. Germline lookup yields CDR1 SQVTM and CDR2 ANQGSEA. This CDR3 has 13 amino acids. The CDR3: CSVETTATEKLFF. CDR3 DNA: TGCAGCGTTGAGACGACAGCAACTGAAAAACTGTTTTTT.

The chain links TRBV5-1 to TRBJ1-1, with D maybe TRBD1 (6 bases). This CDR3 has 13 amino acids. Per the germline V gene, CDR1 is SGHRS and CDR2 is YFSETQ. V was pared by 4 bases and J by 1 base, with 8 bases between. The CDR3 reads CASSKGQNTEAFF. The CDR3 nucleotides read TGCGCCAGCAGCAAGGGACAGAACACTGAAGCTTTCTTT.

The J gene is TRBJ2-3, the V gene TRBV3-1 (or the pseudogene TRBV3-2); D not certain. Germline V gene sequence: CDR1 LGHDT, CDR2 YNNKEL (reference sequence). V was trimmed by 5 bases and J by 6 bases, leaving 9 bases between them. The CDR3 runs to 12 residues. The CDR3 coding sequence is TGTGCCAGCAGCATAACGGCGGATACGCAGTATTTT. Its protein product is CASSITADTQYF.

On this clone itself: This sample includes further DNA sequences coding for the same CDR3. The chain employs TRBV5-5 and TRBJ2-7; 8 nucleotides agree with TRBD1. V dropped 2 bases and J dropped 0; count of bases not matched to a gene: 1. This CDR3 has 14 amino acids. CDR1 and CDR2 from the germline V gene are SGHKS and YYEKEE (reference sequence). The CDR3 loop reads CASSFGQGSYEQYF. The DNA of the CDR3 is TGTGCCAGCAGCTTCGGACAGGGCTCCTACGAGCAGTACTTC.

This clone came up once. The V and J genes are TRBV30 and TRBJ1-3; D is ambiguous. The CDR3 covers 11 residues. Germline V gene lookup returns CDR1 GTSNPN and CDR2 SVGIG (reference sequence). Trimming left V 3 bases short and J 8 bases short, with 8 bases between. CDR3 region: CAWSPSHTIYF. The CDR3 bases are TGTGCCTGGAGCCCAAGTCACACCATATATTTT.

The chain combines TRBV7-2 with TRBJ2-3; D call uncertain. This CDR3 contains 13 residues. V was trimmed by 0 bases and J by 6 bases, leaving 7 bases between them. From germline, CDR1 is SGHTA and CDR2 FQGNSA. The CDR3 loop reads CASSLADSDTQYF. The CDR3 coding sequence is TGTGCCAGCAGCTTAGCCGACTCCGATACGCAGTATTTT.

The CDR3 coding sequence is TGTGCCAGCAGCCCCTACGGCCATCAGCCCCAGCATTTT. It yields the protein CASSPYGHQPQHF. The chain combines TRBV6-5 with TRBJ1-5, with no clear D. This CDR3 has 13 residues. Per the germline V gene, CDR1 is MNHEY and CDR2 is SVGAGI. The V and J ends lost 6 bases and 5 bases respectively, with 11 bases between them.

CDR3 residues: CACPRTPRGQPQHF. Here the CDR3 DNA reads TGTGCCTGTCCTAGGACGCCCAGGGGCCAGCCCCAGCATTTT. The V call is TRBV21-1, the J call TRBJ1-5; TRBD1 is the table's D call and was not checked against the DNA. TRBV21-1 is listed as a pseudogene. The CDR3 runs 14 residues.

This clone came up a few times. The chain links TRBV7-9 to TRBJ1-2, with 7 positions matching TRBD1. CDR1 and CDR2 (germline): SEHNR, FQNEAQ (reference sequence). The CDR3 has 16 residues. V shed 3 bases, J shed 3 bases, and the junction held 10 bases outside the gene matches. DNA for the CDR3: TGTGCCAGCAGCTTTCAGCCGGGACAGAGGGACTATGGCTACACCTTC. It is translated as CASSFQPGQRDYGYTF.

In its sample, this clone was seen once. The chain joins TRBV12-3 or TRBV12-4 to TRBJ1-2; TRBD1 might be the D (6 bases). V was shortened by 7 bases and J by 3 bases, with 9 bases between the two germline ends. The CDR3 is 12 residues long. Here the CDR3 DNA reads TGTGCCAGCACCACAGGGTACTATGGCTACACCTTC. This codes for CASTTGYYGYTF.